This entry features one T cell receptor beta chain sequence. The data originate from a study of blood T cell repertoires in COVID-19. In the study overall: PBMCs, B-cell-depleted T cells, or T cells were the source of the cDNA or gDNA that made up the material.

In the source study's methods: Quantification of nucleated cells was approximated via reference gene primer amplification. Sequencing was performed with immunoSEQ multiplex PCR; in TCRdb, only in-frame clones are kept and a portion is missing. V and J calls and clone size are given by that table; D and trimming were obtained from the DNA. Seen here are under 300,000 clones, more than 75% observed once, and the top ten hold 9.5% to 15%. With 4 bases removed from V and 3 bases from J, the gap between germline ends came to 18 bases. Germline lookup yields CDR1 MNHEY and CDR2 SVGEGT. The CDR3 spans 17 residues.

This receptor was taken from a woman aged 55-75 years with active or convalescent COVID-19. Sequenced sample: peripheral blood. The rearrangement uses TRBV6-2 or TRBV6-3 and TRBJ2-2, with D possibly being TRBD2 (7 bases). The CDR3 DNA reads TGTGCCAGCAGTTCTTCCGGTGGGGGGGCCTACACCGGGGAGCTGTTTTTT. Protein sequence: CASSSSGGGAYTGELFF.